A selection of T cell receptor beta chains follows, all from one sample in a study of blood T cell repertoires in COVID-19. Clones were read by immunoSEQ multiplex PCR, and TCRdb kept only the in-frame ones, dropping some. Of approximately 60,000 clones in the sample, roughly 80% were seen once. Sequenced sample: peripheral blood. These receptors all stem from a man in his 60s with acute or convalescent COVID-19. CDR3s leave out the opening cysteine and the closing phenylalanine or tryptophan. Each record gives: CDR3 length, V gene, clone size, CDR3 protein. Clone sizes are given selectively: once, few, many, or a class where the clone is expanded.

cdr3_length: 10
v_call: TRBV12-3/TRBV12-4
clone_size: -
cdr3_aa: ASGSEGETQY

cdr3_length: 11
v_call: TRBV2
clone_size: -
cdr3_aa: ASKADNTGTQY

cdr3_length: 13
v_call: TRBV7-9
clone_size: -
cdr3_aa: ASSLGGLGFYEQY

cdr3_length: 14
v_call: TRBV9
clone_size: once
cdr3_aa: ASSTRTGGPQETQY

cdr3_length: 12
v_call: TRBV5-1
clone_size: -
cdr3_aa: ASSLGGSKTEAF

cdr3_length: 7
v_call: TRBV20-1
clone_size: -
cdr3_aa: RAGAKAF

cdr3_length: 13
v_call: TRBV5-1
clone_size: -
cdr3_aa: ASSGGQVQVDTQY

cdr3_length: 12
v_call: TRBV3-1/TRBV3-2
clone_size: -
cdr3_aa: ASQIAGGYNEQF

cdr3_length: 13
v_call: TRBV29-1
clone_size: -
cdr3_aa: SVDSGSPFYNEQF

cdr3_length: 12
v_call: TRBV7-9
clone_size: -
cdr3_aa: ASSPTSSYNEQF

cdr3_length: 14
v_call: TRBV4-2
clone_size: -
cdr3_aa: ASSQWTGGLQETQY

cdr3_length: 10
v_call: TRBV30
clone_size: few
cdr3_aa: AWSIGMAKLF

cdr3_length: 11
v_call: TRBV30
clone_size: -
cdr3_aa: AWSLQGNQPQH

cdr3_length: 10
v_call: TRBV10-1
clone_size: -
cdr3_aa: ASGDYYNEQF

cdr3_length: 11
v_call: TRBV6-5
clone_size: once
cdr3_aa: ASSLGQLDEQY

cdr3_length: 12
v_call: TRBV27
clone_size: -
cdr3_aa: ASSRTGNTGELF

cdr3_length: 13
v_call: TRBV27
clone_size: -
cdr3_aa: ASKSEALGYNEQF

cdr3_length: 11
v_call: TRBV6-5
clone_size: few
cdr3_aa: ASRTSGNNGYT

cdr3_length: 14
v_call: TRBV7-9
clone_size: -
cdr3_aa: ASSPIDRPNTGELF

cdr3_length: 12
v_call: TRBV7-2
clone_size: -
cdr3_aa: ASSLFSGSYEQY

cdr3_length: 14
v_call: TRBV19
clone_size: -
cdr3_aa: ASSTRQGGNTGELF

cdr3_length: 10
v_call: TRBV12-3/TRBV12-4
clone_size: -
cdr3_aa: ASSSDSYEQY

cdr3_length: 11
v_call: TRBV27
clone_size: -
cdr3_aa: ASSLSSTDTQY

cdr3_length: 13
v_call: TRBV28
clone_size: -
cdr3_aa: ASSFGGEITDTQY

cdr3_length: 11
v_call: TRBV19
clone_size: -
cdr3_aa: ASSRDSRNTIY

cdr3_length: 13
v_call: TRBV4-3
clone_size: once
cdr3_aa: ASSSNRGIGYEQY

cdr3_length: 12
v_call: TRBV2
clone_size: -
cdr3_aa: ASSGTGGRQPQH

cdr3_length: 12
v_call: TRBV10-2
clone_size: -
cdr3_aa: ASSESGRNYEQY

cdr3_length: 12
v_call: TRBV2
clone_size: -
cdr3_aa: ASRLDRAVDTQY

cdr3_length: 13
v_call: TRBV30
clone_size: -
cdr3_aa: AWSITSGRVGEQF

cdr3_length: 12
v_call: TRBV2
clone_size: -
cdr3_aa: ASSRGTSRDTQY

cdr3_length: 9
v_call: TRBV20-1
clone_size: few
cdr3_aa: SARRGEKLF

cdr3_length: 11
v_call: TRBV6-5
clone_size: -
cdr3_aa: ASSPRQNTEAF

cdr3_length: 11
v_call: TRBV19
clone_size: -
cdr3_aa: ASSITADNEQF